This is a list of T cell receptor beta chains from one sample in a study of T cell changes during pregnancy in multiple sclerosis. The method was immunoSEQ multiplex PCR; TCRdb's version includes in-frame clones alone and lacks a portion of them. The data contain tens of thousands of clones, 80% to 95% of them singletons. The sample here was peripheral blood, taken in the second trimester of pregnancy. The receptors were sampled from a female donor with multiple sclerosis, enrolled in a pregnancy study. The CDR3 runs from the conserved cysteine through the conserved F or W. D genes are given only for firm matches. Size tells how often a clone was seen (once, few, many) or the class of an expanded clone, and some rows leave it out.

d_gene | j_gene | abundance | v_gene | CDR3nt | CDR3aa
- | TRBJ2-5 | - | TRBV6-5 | TGTGCCAGCAGTTACGGGCGGGGAACCCAGTACTTC | CASSYGRGTQYF
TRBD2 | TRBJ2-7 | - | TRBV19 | TGTGCCAGTAGTATAGAGGGACTAGAGATCTACGAGCAGTACTTC | CASSIEGLEIYEQYF
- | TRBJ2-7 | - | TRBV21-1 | TGTGCCAGCAGCAAACACTCGACAGGCTACGAGCAGTACTTC | CASSKHSTGYEQYF
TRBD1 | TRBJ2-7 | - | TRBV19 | TGTGCCAGTAGTACGACGGGGACAGGGACATCTAAGCAGTACTTC | CASSTTGTGTSKQYF
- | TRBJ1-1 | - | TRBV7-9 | TGTGCCAGCAGTTCTGGACAGTCCTATGAAGCTTTCTTT | CASSSGQSYEAFF
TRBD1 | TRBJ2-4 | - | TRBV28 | TGTGCCAGCAGTCCAGCCGGGACAGGGAAGGCCAAAAACATTCAGTACTTC | CASSPAGTGKAKNIQYF
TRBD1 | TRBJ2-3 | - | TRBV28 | TGTGCCAGCAGTTTTTCCGGGACAGGGGGCTCCACTACGCAGTATTTT | CASSFSGTGGSTTQYF
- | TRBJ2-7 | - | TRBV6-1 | TGTGCCAGCAGTCTCTACGAGCAGTACTTC | CASSLYEQYF
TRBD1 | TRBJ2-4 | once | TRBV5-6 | TGTGCCAGCAGCGTGGGACAGGGGTACAAAAACATTCAGTACTTC | CASSVGQGYKNIQYF
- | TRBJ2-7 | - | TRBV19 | TGTGCCAGTTCTCCGGGACTGGTCTACGAGCAGTACTTC | CASSPGLVYEQYF
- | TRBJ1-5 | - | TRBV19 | TGTGCCAGTAGCTCCGTCCGGGTTCAGCCCCAGCATTTT | CASSSVRVQPQHF
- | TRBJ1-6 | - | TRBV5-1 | TGCGCCAGCAGCTTGGACAGCTCCTATAATTCACCCCTCCACTTT | CASSLDSSYNSPLHF
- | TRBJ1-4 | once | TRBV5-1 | TGCGCCAGCAGCTTGGACGGTACTAATGAAAAACTGTTTTTT | CASSLDGTNEKLFF
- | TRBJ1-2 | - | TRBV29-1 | TGCAGCGTTGACGGGGTAGGGATGGGCTATGGCTACACCTTC | CSVDGVGMGYGYTF
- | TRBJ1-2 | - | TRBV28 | TGTGCCAGCAGTTACGGGGGGATCAACTATGGCTACACCTTC | CASSYGGINYGYTF
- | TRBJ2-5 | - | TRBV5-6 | TGTGCCAGCAGCGACGGGAGAGGGGAGACCCAGTACTTC | CASSDGRGETQYF
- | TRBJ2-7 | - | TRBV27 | TGTGCCAGCAGTTCCCCGGGACTCGATAACGAGCAGTACTTC | CASSSPGLDNEQYF